Below, 3 T cell receptor beta chains from the same sample are listed, as sequenced in a study of blood T cell repertoires in COVID-19 (dated by TCRdb to 2018 to 2021). Libraries were built with the immunoSEQ multiplex PCR assay. Drawn from immuneACCESS, this table holds only the in-frame rearrangements with V and J called that TCRdb kept. Clones are partly lost; checked studies trace under half to an unresolved V gene and leave the rest unexplained. Counted in this sample were about 220,000 clones; about 78% of them appeared once. The ten largest make up 5.5% to 8.5% of the sample. The sequenced sample was peripheral blood. All receptors derive from a woman aged 65 to 85 with acute or convalescent COVID-19.

The J gene is TRBJ1-2, the V gene TRBV20-1, with 7 bases aligning to TRBD1. After removal of 3 bases from V and 6 bases from J, the junction contained 10 bases not matched to a gene. Per germline, CDR1 DFQATT and CDR2 SNEGSKA (reference sequence). The CDR3 consists of 14 residues. Here the CDR3 DNA reads TGCAGTGCTAGTCACAGCGCAGGGGGAAATGGCTACACCTTC. Encoded protein: CSASHSAGGNGYTF.

The chain recombines TRBV18 with TRBJ2-7; D is perhaps TRBD1 (6 bases). Germline CDR1 KGHSH, CDR2 LQKENI. The CDR3 totals 15 residues. Trimming took 0 bases from V and 4 from J, leaving 13 bases between them. CDR3 bases: TGTGCCAGCTCACCACCGCAGGGGCCCTTTTACGAGCAGTACTTC. It encodes CASSPPQGPFYEQYF.

This clone turned up a few times. V gene TRBV30 combines with J gene TRBJ2-2; D gene unclear. Germline V gene sequence: CDR1 GTSNPN, CDR2 SVGIG (reference sequence). The CDR3 contains 14 residues. V dropped 4 bases and J dropped 2 bases, with 11 bases sitting between them. DNA of the CDR3: TGTGCCTGGAATACGAAGAGTAACACCGGGGAGCTGTTTTTT. As protein: CAWNTKSNTGELFF.